The T cell receptor (beta chain) under discussion was sequenced for a study of shared clonotypes between healthy human individuals. Regarding this clone: Its antigen is not known.

Study conclusions and caveats: Clonotypes not shared had lower generation probabilities than those common to all four donors.

The protocol was immunoSEQ multiplex PCR, while the TCRdb copy is restricted to in-frame clones and leaves out a portion. Seen here are around 2,000,000 clones, over 85% observed once, and the top ten hold under 0.15%. V lost 3 bases and J lost 0, with 17 bases in between. Germline-derived CDR1 and CDR2 are GTSNPN and SVGIG (reference sequence). The CDR3 length is 17 residues. The sample taken for sequencing was naive CD4+ T cells sorted from blood. Regarding subset: CD45RA+ positively selected. The receptor's source is a man between 18 and 29 years old in good health. The genes are TRBV30 and TRBJ2-2, with a weak D call TRBD2 (5 bases). In nucleotides, the CDR3 is TGTGCCTGGAGCCCGGACTCCAAAAGTACGAACACCGGGGAGCTGTTTTTT. The encoded protein is CAWSPDSKSTNTGELFF.